One TCR beta chain is described in this entry. Its antigen is currently unknown. Libraries were prepared by immunoSEQ multiplex PCR; TCRdb keeps only in-frame clonotypes and omits some of them. Among roughly 150,000 clones listed, about 91% were seen once. This specimen comes from a study of T cell responses to AZD1222 COVID-19 vaccine. Study findings and constraints: Donors were mostly white British, more females; clonal diversity possibly underestimated. Seropositive at baseline were only 5 or 6 AZD1222 recipients. Every sample of the repertoires postdated the peak T cell response. Unmutated variant regions are reportedly the target of nearly half of TCRs that are spike-specific.

Here the sequenced sample was peripheral blood, taken on day 0 of AZD1222 vaccination. The origin of this receptor is an adult in good health.

The CDR3 sequence is CAWGGQDGGYTF. The CDR3, as DNA: TGTGCCTGGGGGGGACAGGACGGTGGCTACACCTTC. The rearrangement links TRBV30 to TRBJ1-2; 8 bases are shared with TRBD1. The junction had 6 bases not matched to a gene; V was cut back by 5 bases and J by 7 bases. The CDR3 extends over 12 amino acids. CDR1 and CDR2 (germline): GTSNPN, SVGIG (reference sequence).